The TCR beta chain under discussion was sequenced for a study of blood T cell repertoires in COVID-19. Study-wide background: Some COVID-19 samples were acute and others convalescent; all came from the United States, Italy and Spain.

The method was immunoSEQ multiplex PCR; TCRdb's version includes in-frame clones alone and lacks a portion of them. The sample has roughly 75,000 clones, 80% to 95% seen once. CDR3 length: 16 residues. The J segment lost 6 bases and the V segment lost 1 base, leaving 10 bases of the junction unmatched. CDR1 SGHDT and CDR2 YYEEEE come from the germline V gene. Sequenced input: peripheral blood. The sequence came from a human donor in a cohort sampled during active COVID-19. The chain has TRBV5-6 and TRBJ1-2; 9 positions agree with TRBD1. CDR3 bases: TGTGCCAGCAGCTTGAGGACAGGGGCCCTGGTCGATGGCTACACCTTC. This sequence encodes CASSLRTGALVDGYTF.